This TCR beta chain stems from a study of T cells in Graves' hyperthyroidism and ophthalmopathy. RNA transcripts yielded amplified TCR beta CDR3 regions. When the TCR CDR3 underwent first-round RT-PCR, the HTBI primer set was used. Using its own MiXCR run on the multiplex PCR reads, TCRdb lists one record per CDR3 protein. The sample includes fewer than 700,000 distinct CDR3 sequences, around 15% seen only once; the top ten take 3% to 4.5%. Across 18 months, stable Graves' hyperthyroidism was marked by no progression to ophthalmopathy. The CDR3 length is 14 residues. Germline assignment: CDR1 MDHEN and CDR2 SYDVKM. Trimming took 8 bases from V and 2 from J, leaving 15 bases between them. Study findings and constraints: Ophthalmopathy was separated from stable hyperthyroidism by a 13 V-J model. Ophthalmopathy was model-predicted a median about 7.1 months pre-onset.

This clonotype was detected many times. Its antigen is unknown. The chain combines TRBV28 with TRBJ2-5, with unresolved D. This TCR was recovered from a woman in her twenties or thirties with Graves' hyperthyroidism. The sample consisted of blood. CDR3 loop: CASESRLLQETQYF. CDR3 bases: TGTGCCAGCGAGTCCCGACTTTTACAAGAGACCCAGTACTTC.